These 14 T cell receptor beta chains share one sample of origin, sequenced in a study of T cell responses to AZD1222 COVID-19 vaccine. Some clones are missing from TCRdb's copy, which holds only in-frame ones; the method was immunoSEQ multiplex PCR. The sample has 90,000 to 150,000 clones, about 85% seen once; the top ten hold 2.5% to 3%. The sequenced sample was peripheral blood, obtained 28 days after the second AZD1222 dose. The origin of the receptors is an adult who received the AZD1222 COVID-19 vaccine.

DNA of the CDR3: TGTGCCAGCAGCTCCCGACAGGGGGGCTCCTACAATGAGCAGTTCTTC. Protein: CASSSRQGGSYNEQFF. The J gene is TRBJ2-1, the V gene TRBV7-2; 9 nucleotides match TRBD1. The germline CDR1 and CDR2 sequences are SGHTA and FQGNSA. The trim removed 4 bases at V and 0 bases at J, leaving 4 bases unmatched. The CDR3 sequence is 16 residues long. Drawing the rest from reference TRBV7-2 and TRBJ2-1, the complete variable domain is GAGVSQSPSNKVTEKGKDVELRCDPISGHTALYWYRQSLGQGLEFLIYFQGNSAPDKSGLPSDRFSAERTGGSVSTLTIQRTQQEDSAVYLCASSSRQGGSYNEQFFGPGTRLTVL.

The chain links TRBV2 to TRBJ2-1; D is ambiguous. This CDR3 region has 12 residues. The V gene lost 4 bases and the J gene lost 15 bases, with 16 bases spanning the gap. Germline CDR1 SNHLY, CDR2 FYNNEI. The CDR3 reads CASSGGSSNPFF. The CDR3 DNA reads TGTGCCAGCAGTGGCGGATCCTCAAATCCGTTCTTC.

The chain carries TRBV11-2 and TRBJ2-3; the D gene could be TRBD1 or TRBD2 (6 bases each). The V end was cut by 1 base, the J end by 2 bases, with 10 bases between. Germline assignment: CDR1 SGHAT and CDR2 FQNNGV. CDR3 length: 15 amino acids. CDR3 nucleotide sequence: TGTGCCAGCAGCTTAGTGGGGGGCCTCACAGATACGCAGTATTTT. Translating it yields CASSLVGGLTDTQYF.

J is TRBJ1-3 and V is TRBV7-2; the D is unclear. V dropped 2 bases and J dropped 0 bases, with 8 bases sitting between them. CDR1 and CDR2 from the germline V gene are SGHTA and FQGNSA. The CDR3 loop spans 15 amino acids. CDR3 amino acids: CASSLNPNSGNTIYF. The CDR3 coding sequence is TGTGCCAGCAGCTTAAATCCAAACTCTGGAAACACCATATATTTT.

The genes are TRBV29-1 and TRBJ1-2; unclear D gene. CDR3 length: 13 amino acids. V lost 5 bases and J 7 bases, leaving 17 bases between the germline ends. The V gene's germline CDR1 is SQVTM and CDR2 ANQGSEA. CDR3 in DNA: TGCAGCGTTCTACCGACGGCCTCAAGTGGCTACACCTTC. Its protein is CSVLPTASSGYTF.

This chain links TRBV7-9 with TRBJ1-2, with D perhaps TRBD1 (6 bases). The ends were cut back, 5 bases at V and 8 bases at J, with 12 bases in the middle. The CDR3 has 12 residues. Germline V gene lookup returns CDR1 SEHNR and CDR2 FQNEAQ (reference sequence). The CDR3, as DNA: TGTGCCAGCAGCCAAACAGGGTCGGGCTACACCTTC. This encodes CASSQTGSGYTF.

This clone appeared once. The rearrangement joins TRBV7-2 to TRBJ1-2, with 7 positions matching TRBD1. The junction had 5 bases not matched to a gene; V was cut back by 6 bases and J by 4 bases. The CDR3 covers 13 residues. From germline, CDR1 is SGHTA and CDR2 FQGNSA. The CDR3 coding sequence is TGTGCCAGCAGACCAGGACAGGCCTATGGCTACACCTTC. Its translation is CASRPGQAYGYTF. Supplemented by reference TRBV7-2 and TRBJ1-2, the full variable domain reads GAGVSQSPSNKVTEKGKDVELRCDPISGHTALYWYRQSLGQGLEFLIYFQGNSAPDKSGLPSDRFSAERTGGSVSTLTIQRTQQEDSAVYLCASRPGQAYGYTFGSGTRLTVV.

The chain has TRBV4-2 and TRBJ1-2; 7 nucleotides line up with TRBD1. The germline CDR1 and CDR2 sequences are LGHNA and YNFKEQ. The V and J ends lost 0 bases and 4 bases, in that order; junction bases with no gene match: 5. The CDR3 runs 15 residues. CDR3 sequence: CASSQDRTGSYGYTF. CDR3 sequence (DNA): TGTGCCAGCAGCCAAGATCGGACAGGAAGCTATGGCTACACCTTC.

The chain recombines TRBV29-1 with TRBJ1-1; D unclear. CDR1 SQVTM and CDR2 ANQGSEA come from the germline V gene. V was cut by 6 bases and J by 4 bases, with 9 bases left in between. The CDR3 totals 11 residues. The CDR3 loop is CSVLKSTEAFF. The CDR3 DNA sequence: TGCAGCGTGTTGAAGTCCACTGAAGCTTTCTTT.

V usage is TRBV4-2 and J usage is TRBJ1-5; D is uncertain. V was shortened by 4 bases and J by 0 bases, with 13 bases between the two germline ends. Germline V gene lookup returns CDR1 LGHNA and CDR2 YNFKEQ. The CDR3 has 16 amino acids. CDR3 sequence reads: CASSPEVLLSNQPQHF. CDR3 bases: TGTGCCAGCAGCCCCGAGGTGTTACTTAGCAATCAGCCCCAGCATTTT.

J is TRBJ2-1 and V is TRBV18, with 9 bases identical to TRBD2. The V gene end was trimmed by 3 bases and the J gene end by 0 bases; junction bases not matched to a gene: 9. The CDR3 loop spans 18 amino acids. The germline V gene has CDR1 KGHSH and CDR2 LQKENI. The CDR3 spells CASSPRTSALNSYNEQFF. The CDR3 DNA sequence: TGTGCCAGCTCACCTCGGACTAGCGCACTAAACTCCTACAATGAGCAGTTCTTC.

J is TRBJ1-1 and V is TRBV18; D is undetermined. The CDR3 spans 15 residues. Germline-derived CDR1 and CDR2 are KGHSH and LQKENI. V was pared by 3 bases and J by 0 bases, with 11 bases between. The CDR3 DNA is TGTGCCAGCTCACCTTTTCCCCTCATGAACACTGAAGCTTTCTTT. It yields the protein CASSPFPLMNTEAFF.

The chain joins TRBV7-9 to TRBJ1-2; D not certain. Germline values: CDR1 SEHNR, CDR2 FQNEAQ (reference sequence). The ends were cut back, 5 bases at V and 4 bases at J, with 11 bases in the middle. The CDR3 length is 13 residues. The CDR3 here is CASSPGRTYGYTF. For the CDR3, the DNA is TGTGCCAGCAGCCCCGGACGGACCTATGGCTACACCTTC. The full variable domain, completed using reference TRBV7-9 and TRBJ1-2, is DTGVSQNPRHKITKRGQNVTFRCDPISEHNRLYWYRQTLGQGPEFLTYFQNEAQLEKSRLLSDRFSAERPKGSFSTLEIQRTEQGDSAMYLCASSPGRTYGYTFGSGTRLTVV.

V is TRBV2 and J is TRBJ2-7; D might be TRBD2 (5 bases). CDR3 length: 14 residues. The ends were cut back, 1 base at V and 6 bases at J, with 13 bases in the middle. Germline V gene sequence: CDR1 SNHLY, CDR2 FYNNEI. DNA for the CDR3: TGTGCCAGCAGTGAAGTCAGCGGACGCTCCGAGCAGTACTTC. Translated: CASSEVSGRSEQYF. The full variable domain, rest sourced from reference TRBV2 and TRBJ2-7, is EPEVTQTPSHQVTQMGQEVILRCVPISNHLYFYWYRQILGQKVEFLVSFYNNEISEKSEIFDDQFSVERPDGSNFTLKIRSTKLEDSAMYFCASSEVSGRSEQYFGPGTRLTVT.